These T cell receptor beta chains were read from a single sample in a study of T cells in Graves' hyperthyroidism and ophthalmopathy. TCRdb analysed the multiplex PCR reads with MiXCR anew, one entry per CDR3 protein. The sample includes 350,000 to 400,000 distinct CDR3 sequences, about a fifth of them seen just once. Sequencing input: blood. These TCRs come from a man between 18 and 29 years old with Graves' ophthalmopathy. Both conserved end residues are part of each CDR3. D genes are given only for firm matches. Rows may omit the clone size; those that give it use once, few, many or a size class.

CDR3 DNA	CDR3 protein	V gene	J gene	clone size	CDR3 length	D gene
TGTGCCAGCAGCTTAGGACAGGGGGTGCCCAATGGCTACACCTTC	CASSLGQGVPNGYTF	TRBV7-9	TRBJ1-2	few	15	TRBD1
TGTGCCACCAGTGATTTTAGGACAGGGTCTGGGGACACTGAAGCTTTCTTT	CATSDFRTGSGDTEAFF	TRBV24-1	TRBJ1-1	many	17	TRBD1
TGTGCCAGCAGTGAAGCGGTACGTGTGGACACCGGGGAGCTGTTTTTT	CASSEAVRVDTGELFF	TRBV2	TRBJ2-2	.	16	.
TGTGCCAGCCGGCGGGGGGCGAACGGCAATCAGCCCCAGCATTTT	CASRRGANGNQPQHF	TRBV28	TRBJ1-5	many	15	.
TGTGCCAGCAGCGGCCGGGACATCTCATTGATAGACTATGGCTACACCTTC	CASSGRDISLIDYGYTF	TRBV7-2	TRBJ1-2	many	17	.
TGTGCCAGTAACCGGGACAGGAACCAAGAGACCCAGTACTTC	CASNRDRNQETQYF	TRBV19	TRBJ2-5	.	14	TRBD1
TGTGCCAGCACCCCCCTGGGGGGGGACTATGGCTACACCTTC	CASTPLGGDYGYTF	TRBV27	TRBJ1-2	few	14	.
TGTGCCAGCAGCAAGGGGACAGGGGGCTACGAGCAGTACTTC	CASSKGTGGYEQYF	TRBV14	TRBJ2-7	many	14	TRBD1
TGTGCCAGCAGCCCTTTCCACCCCTCAGAGTTTCGCGAGCAGTACTTC	CASSPFHPSEFREQYF	TRBV11-2	TRBJ2-7	.	16	.
TGTGCCAGCAGCTTGAAGCAGGGTTCCGGGGCCAACGTCCTGACTTTC	CASSLKQGSGANVLTF	TRBV7-2	TRBJ2-6	.	16	.
TGTGCCAGCAGTGCAGAAGGGACAGGGGGAACCTATAATTCACCCCTCCACTTT	CASSAEGTGGTYNSPLHF	TRBV27	TRBJ1-6	many	18	TRBD1
TGTGCCGGTCAGGGGGGGGCCAACGTCCTGACTTTC	CAGQGGANVLTF	TRBV27	TRBJ2-6	.	12	.
TGTGCCAGCATGGAGGAGACCCAGTACTTC	CASMEETQYF	TRBV7-9	TRBJ2-5	many	10	.
TGCAGTGCGCCCGGGACAGGGTCCACCGGGGAGCTGTTTTTT	CSAPGTGSTGELFF	TRBV20-1	TRBJ2-2	few	14	TRBD1
TGTGCCAGCTCGGAACAGGGCACTGAAGCTTTCTTT	CASSEQGTEAFF	TRBV18	TRBJ1-1	many	12	.
TGTGCCAGCAGCAATGCAGAGGGAGGCGAGCAGTACTTC	CASSNAEGGEQYF	TRBV27	TRBJ2-7	many	13	.
TGTGCCAGCAGTTACAGAGGGGGTAACGGTGAAGCTTTCTTT	CASSYRGGNGEAFF	TRBV6-6	TRBJ1-1	.	14	.
TGTGCCAGCAGACAGGATTATAGCAATCAGCCCCAGCATTTT	CASRQDYSNQPQHF	TRBV2	TRBJ1-5	many	14	.
TGTGCCACCACTTCGGGGGACGGGGGGGCCTCAGATACGCAGTATTTT	CATTSGDGGASDTQYF	TRBV15	TRBJ2-3	many	16	TRBD2
TGTGCCAGCAGTTCCCCTACTACAGGGGAAGAGACCCAGTACTTC	CASSSPTTGEETQYF	TRBV12-3/TRBV12-4	TRBJ2-5	.	15	TRBD1
TGTGCCATCAGTGAGAAAAAAGGGGCTGGCCCCCAGCATTTT	CAISEKKGAGPQHF	TRBV10-3	TRBJ1-5	.	14	.
TGTGCCAGCAGCTTAGTGGCAGACGAGCAGTACTTC	CASSLVADEQYF	TRBV7-6	TRBJ2-7	many	12	.
TGTGCCAGCAGTTACTCTGGGGGGCGAGGACAAGAGACCCAGTACTTC	CASSYSGGRGQETQYF	TRBV6-6	TRBJ2-5	few	16	.
TGTGCCAGTGGTCCACCGGGGGGGGGCACTGAAGCTTTCTTT	CASGPPGGGTEAFF	TRBV19	TRBJ1-1	few	14	.
TGTGCCAGCAGCTTCAGGACTAGCGGGGCCTACGAGGTGGAGACCCAGTACTTC	CASSFRTSGAYEVETQYF	TRBV11-1	TRBJ2-5	many	18	TRBD2
TGTGCCAGCAGTTCCCTCAATATGGGACTAGCGGGCGCAAGCTCCTACGAGCAGTACTTC	CASSSLNMGLAGASSYEQYF	TRBV12-3/TRBV12-4	TRBJ2-7	many	20	TRBD2
TGTGCCAGCAGCCCGGGACTAGACCACACAGATACGCAGTATTTT	CASSPGLDHTDTQYF	TRBV5-8	TRBJ2-3	few	15	TRBD2
TGTGCCAGCAGCTCCTACCCAGGGGTTCATAACTATGGCTACACCTTC	CASSSYPGVHNYGYTF	TRBV7-9	TRBJ1-2	.	16	.
TGCGCCAGCAAGCCACTGACGGACTACACTGAAGCTTTCTTT	CASKPLTDYTEAFF	TRBV5-1	TRBJ1-1	many	14	.
TGTGCCAGCAGTTTATTCGGGGAGCTGTTTTTT	CASSLFGELFF	TRBV27	TRBJ2-2	few	11	.
TGTGCCAGCAGGGACTACAGACAGACCTACGAGCAGTACTTC	CASRDYRQTYEQYF	TRBV11-2	TRBJ2-7	many	14	.
TGTGCCAGCAGCGGTGAAATGAACACTGAAGCTTTCTTT	CASSGEMNTEAFF	TRBV28	TRBJ1-1	many	13	.
TGTGCCAGCAGTTTGGAGGGCAGGAATTCACCCCTCCACTTT	CASSLEGRNSPLHF	TRBV12-3/TRBV12-4	TRBJ1-6	many	14	.
TGTGCCAGCAGCTCGAGGAGGGCCAACGTCCTGACTTTC	CASSSRRANVLTF	TRBV6-6	TRBJ2-6	.	13	.
TGCGCCAGCGGCAGGGTTGGCGAGACCCAGTACTTC	CASGRVGETQYF	TRBV4-1	TRBJ2-5	.	12	.
TGCGCCAGCAGCTTTCCCCTCACAGGTTCACCCCTCCACTTT	CASSFPLTGSPLHF	TRBV5-1	TRBJ1-6	many	14	.
TGCGCCAGCAGCTTGTATGGAGGGGGCAATCAGCCCCAGCATTTT	CASSLYGGGNQPQHF	TRBV5-1	TRBJ1-5	.	15	.
TGTGCCAGCAGTGACCCTCAGGGAACCTATGGCTACACCTTC	CASSDPQGTYGYTF	TRBV6-1	TRBJ1-2	many	14	.
TGTGCCATAGAGGAGGGCGGGGAGCTGTTTTTT	CAIEEGGELFF	TRBV28	TRBJ2-2	.	11	.
TGTGCCAGCAGTGGAACCGGACTAGACTTTTACGAGCAGTACTTC	CASSGTGLDFYEQYF	TRBV6-1	TRBJ2-7	many	15	TRBD2
TGTGCCAGCAGCTTAGAGGAGGCTAGTACAGATACGCAGTATTTT	CASSLEEASTDTQYF	TRBV7-2	TRBJ2-3	many	15	.
TGCAGTGGTATGGGAGACGTGAAGGAAAAACTGTTTTTT	CSGMGDVKEKLFF	TRBV20-1	TRBJ1-4	many	13	.
TGCGCCAGCAGCCAAGGAGCCGCCCGGAAGCTTGACGCTGAAGCTTTCTTT	CASSQGAARKLDAEAFF	TRBV4-1	TRBJ1-1	.	17	.
TGTGCCAGCACCTACTACCCACGGCAGAGCTACAATGAGCAGTTCTTC	CASTYYPRQSYNEQFF	TRBV28	TRBJ2-1	many	16	.
TGCGCCAGCAGTGATGACAGGGTCGGTAACACTGAAGCTTTCTTT	CASSDDRVGNTEAFF	TRBV10-1	TRBJ1-1	many	15	TRBD1
TGCGCCAGCAGCCAAGTAGGGGGGCATTCGCCCCAGCATTTT	CASSQVGGHSPQHF	TRBV4-1	TRBJ1-5	few	14	.
TGTGCCAGCAGGCCGGCAGGACGAACCTACAATGAGCAGTTCTTC	CASRPAGRTYNEQFF	TRBV6-1	TRBJ2-1	many	15	.
TGTGCCAGCAGTCTGGGCCATCCTGGGCAGACTGAAGCTTTCTTT	CASSLGHPGQTEAFF	TRBV7-2	TRBJ1-1	many	15	.
TGTGCCAGCAGTTTACGGGCGGGAAACAATGAGCAGTTCTTC	CASSLRAGNNEQFF	TRBV27	TRBJ2-1	.	14	.
TGTGCCAGCAGCGCGCGGGACAGGGACAACTATGGCTACACCTTC	CASSARDRDNYGYTF	TRBV7-8	TRBJ1-2	many	15	TRBD1
TGCGCCAGCAGCTACACAAATAGACAGCTCTACCGGAACACTGAAGCTTTCTTT	CASSYTNRQLYRNTEAFF	TRBV5-1	TRBJ1-1	many	18	.
TGTGCCAGCAGCGAAACCGGGACTAGCGGGGGGGCCCTTCACACTGAAGCTTTCTTT	CASSETGTSGGALHTEAFF	TRBV7-3	TRBJ1-1	.	19	.
TGTGCCAGCAGCCAAGATTGGACAGCTCAAGAGACCCAGTACTTC	CASSQDWTAQETQYF	TRBV14	TRBJ2-5	few	15	.
TGTGCCAGCAGTTTTACGAGCGAGTGGTCCCTTAGTACAGATACGCAGTATTTT	CASSFTSEWSLSTDTQYF	TRBV12-3/TRBV12-4	TRBJ2-3	.	18	.
TGTGCCAGCAGTGAGGTAAAATGGTCTGGAAACACCATATATTTT	CASSEVKWSGNTIYF	TRBV6-1	TRBJ1-3	few	15	.
TGTGCCAGCAGTGATATGTCGGGTCAGCCCCAGCATTTT	CASSDMSGQPQHF	TRBV6-1	TRBJ1-5	many	13	.